A selection of T cell receptor beta chains follows, all from one sample in a study of blood T cell repertoires in COVID-19. Clones were read by immunoSEQ multiplex PCR, and TCRdb kept only the in-frame ones, dropping some. Among about 64,000 clones listed, roughly 91% were seen once. Sequencing input: peripheral blood. These receptors came from a human donor in a cohort sampled during active COVID-19. Both conserved end residues are part of each CDR3. D genes are given only for firm matches. The size entry is marked missing in some rows and otherwise reads once, few, many or a size class.

NA	NA	TRBV19	TRBJ2-5	TGTGCCAGTAGTAATAGGGCTAGCGTTTTGTACCAAGAGACCCAGTACTTC	CASSNRASVLYQETQYF
NA	TRBD1	TRBV4-1	TRBJ1-3	TGCGCCAGCAGCCAAGACAGGACAGGGTCTGGAAACACCATATATTTT	CASSQDRTGSGNTIYF
NA	NA	TRBV28	TRBJ2-7	TGTGCCAGCAGGATCCCTAGTATATCTTCTGGGTACGAGCAGTACTTC	CASRIPSISSGYEQYF
NA	NA	TRBV10-3	TRBJ1-5	TGTGCCATCAGTGAGAGGGGCCAGTTCGGCAATCAGCCCCAGCATTTT	CAISERGQFGNQPQHF
NA	NA	TRBV3-1/TRBV3-2	TRBJ2-3	TGTGCCAGCAGCCCGGGACTCAGCCCCACAGATACGCAGTATTTT	CASSPGLSPTDTQYF
NA	NA	TRBV5-4	TRBJ2-5	TGTGCCAGCACCTTACAAGGGAGTGAGACCCAGTACTTC	CASTLQGSETQYF
NA	NA	TRBV5-1	TRBJ2-6	TGCGCCAGCAGCTTGGACGGCTCTGGGGCCAACGTCCTGACTTTC	CASSLDGSGANVLTF
NA	TRBD1	TRBV25-1	TRBJ1-1	TGTGCCAGCAGTGAGGGGGACAGCTACACTGAAGCTTTCTTT	CASSEGDSYTEAFF
NA	TRBD1	TRBV19	TRBJ2-7	TGTGCCAGTAGTATGACAGGGGCCGAGCAGTACTTC	CASSMTGAEQYF
NA	TRBD1	TRBV6-6	TRBJ1-2	TGTGCCAGCAGTTCACAGGGGGAATATGGCTACACCTTC	CASSSQGEYGYTF
NA	TRBD1	TRBV5-4	TRBJ1-2	TGTGCCAGCAGCTCGGTAGGACAGGGATCGTTTGGCTACACCTTC	CASSSVGQGSFGYTF
NA	NA	TRBV7-2	TRBJ1-2	TGTGCCAGCAGCCGTGATGGGGCCCTCAACTATGGCTACACCTTC	CASSRDGALNYGYTF
NA	NA	TRBV7-6	TRBJ2-1	TGTGCCAGCAGCTTAGAGCCCCCGTCCGGGGGTAAATATAGGAATGAGCAGTTCTTC	CASSLEPPSGGKYRNEQFF
NA	TRBD2	TRBV4-3	TRBJ2-5	TGCGCCAGCAGCCAAGTTCTGTCGGGAGGGGCGGAGACCCAGTACTTC	CASSQVLSGGAETQYF
NA	NA	TRBV3-1/TRBV3-2	TRBJ1-4	TGTGCCAGCAGCCAATTACAGGGCGAAAAACTGTTTTTT	CASSQLQGEKLFF
NA	TRBD2	TRBV9	TRBJ2-5	TGTGCCAGCAGCGTAGCAGCGGGGAGCGAAGAGACCCAGTACTTC	CASSVAAGSEETQYF
NA	NA	TRBV20-1	TRBJ2-1	TGCAGTGCTAGCCGCGGTGAGCAGTTCTTC	CSASRGEQFF
few	NA	TRBV5-1	TRBJ2-7	TGCGCCAGCAGCTCCAAATACGAGCAGTACTTC	CASSSKYEQYF